This record looks at one TCR beta chain sequence and its context. Its antigen target is currently unknown. The input lacks base qualities; no much larger clone sits a single base away. The junction carries 9 bases between V and J, which are trimmed by 0 bases and 4 bases respectively. The germline V gene specifies SGHNT as CDR1 and YENEEA as CDR2. The CDR3 numbers 14 residues from cysteine through phenylalanine. The DNA shown is the 42-base CDR3, in frame from base 1. The entry originates in a study of cytomegalovirus exposure and HLA in healthy donors (dated by TCRdb to about 2017). About the study as a whole: The 500 to 800 repertoires of the first cohort and the 95 to 150 validation repertoires were produced on the same platform, according to a later analysis. The study aimed to test whether signatures of past pathogen exposure could be identified by cataloging public T cell receptors. The study combined high-throughput TCR immunosequencing, statistical association of individual TCRs with disease status, and machine learning to predict cytomegalovirus infection status. A separate validation cohort of approximately 130 different subjects was used in addition to the roughly 670-subject first cohort.

Library preparation employed the immunoSEQ multiplex PCR assay. The authors' pipeline ran thus. A statistical classification framework was built for diagnosing cytomegalovirus status from the catalog of TCR beta chain sequences. TCRdb's version of the immuneACCESS table is confined to in-frame rearrangements and falls short of the full clone set. An unresolved V gene accounts for under half of the shortfall where checked; the remainder is of unknown origin. The V and J calls and clone size are taken from that table; D and trimming were inferred from the DNA. A total of roughly 200,000 clones appear in this sample, about 81% of them only once. Roughly 1.2% of the sample goes to the ten largest clones. Results and caveats for the whole study, not just this receptor: According to the authors, the approach could potentially be generalized to other disease states and immunological phenotypes. The study gave a list of some 150 TCR beta chains associated with cytomegalovirus. The validation cohort had no HLA typing available for a later analysis, so co-occurrence within that cohort was assessed over all 120 or so repertoires. Of the cluster scores, around 95% were above 0 in a later analysis, which found that TCRs clustered in the first cohort also tended to co-occur in the 120 validation repertoires. Cytomegalovirus status was reported to be diagnosed by the classifier with high specificity and sensitivity in both the original and validation cohorts. A few of the identified cytomegalovirus-associated TCR beta chains were confirmed in vitro to be specific for cytomegalovirus antigens. Most TCR sequences were observed very rarely across donors, whereas some public TCRs were present in many individuals.

The donors belonged to the validation cohort of under 150 subjects, which was separate from the approximately 700-subject first cohort. Specimen: PBMCs. The sequence derives from a woman aged 25 to 39 in good health and CMV-seronegative. Rearrangement joined TRBV11-3 to TRBJ1-1, and TRBD1 may be the D gene, going by 6 matching bases. The sequence in DNA is TGTGCCAGCAGCTTAGAGGGGGCGCGCACTGAAGCTTTCTTT. This is translated as CASSLEGARTEAFF.